The 20 T cell receptor beta chains listed next were all sequenced from one sample in a study of CD8 T cells in Susac syndrome. Random hexamers were used to reverse transcribe roughly 0.5 to 1 ug of RNA. TCRdb called the immunoSEQ multiplex PCR reads again in MiXCR, with one record for every CDR3 protein. The profile shows around 300,000 distinct CDR3 sequences, roughly nine tenths of them singletons. The sequencing input was CD4+ T cells from PBMCs. The receptors originated from a human donor with multiple sclerosis.

The rearrangement joins TRBV7-2 to TRBJ2-3; TRBD2 matches at 11 bases. J gave up 4 bases and V 5 bases, and 11 bases lay outside the gene matches. CDR3 length equals 17 residues. Germline-derived CDR1 and CDR2 are SGHTA and FQGNSA. The DNA of the CDR3 is TGTGCCAGCAGCCCCTCGGGTAGCGGGGGGGGCGCAGATACGCAGTATTTT. Protein: CASSPSGSGGGADTQYF.

The chain has TRBV29-1 and TRBJ1-2; D perhaps matches TRBD1 (5 bases). In germline, CDR1 is SQVTM, CDR2 ANQGSEA. This CDR3 comprises 12 residues. V was trimmed by 6 bases and J by 3 bases, leaving 11 bases between them. This chain's CDR3 is CSVGRTDYGYTF. The CDR3 coding sequence is TGCAGCGTGGGACGGACGGACTATGGCTACACCTTC.

This chain connects TRBV20-1 to TRBJ1-5; D is possibly TRBD1 (6 bases). CDR1 is DFQATT and CDR2 is SNEGSKA in the germline V gene (reference sequence). Trimming took off 0 bases at V and 3 bases at J, with 9 bases between the two ends. The CDR3 is made up of 14 amino acids. CDR3 region: CSARDWGANQPQHF. The CDR3 DNA is TGCAGTGCTAGAGATTGGGGGGCCAATCAGCCCCAGCATTTT.

This clonotype was detected only once. The chain combines TRBV20-1 with TRBJ1-2; 9 bases line up with TRBD1. The CDR3 runs to 15 residues. Germline trimming cut 3 bases from V and 4 bases from J; bases unmatched to any gene: 9. Germline V gene lookup returns CDR1 DFQATT and CDR2 SNEGSKA (reference sequence). Here the CDR3 reads CSASNAGTGTYGYTF. The CDR3 DNA follows: TGCAGTGCTAGTAACGCCGGGACAGGGACCTATGGCTACACCTTC.

This chain links TRBV27 with TRBJ1-2; D ambiguous. Trimming cost V 6 bases and J 8 bases, with 19 bases left between them. The germline V gene has CDR1 MNHEY and CDR2 SMNVEV (reference sequence). The CDR3 has 14 amino acids. The CDR3 nucleotides are TGTGCCAGCAGGCCCTCAAAGGGCTTGGGAGGCTACACCTTC. As protein: CASRPSKGLGGYTF.

The chain recombines TRBV7-9 with TRBJ1-3; D call uncertain. The CDR3 is 15 residues long. Germline lookup yields CDR1 SEHNR and CDR2 FQNEAQ (reference sequence). V was trimmed by 5 bases and J by 4 bases, leaving 15 bases between them. The CDR3 is CASSPIPVEGNTIYF. The CDR3 DNA is TGTGCCAGCAGCCCGATCCCCGTGGAAGGAAACACCATATATTTT.

This chain links TRBV28 with TRBJ2-4, with D perhaps TRBD1 (6 bases). The CDR3 contains 16 residues. The V end was cut by 3 bases, the J end by 0 bases, with 12 bases between. The germline gives CDR1 MDHEN, CDR2 SYDVKM. CDR3 residues: CASSFAGALAKNIQYF. CDR3 nucleotides: TGTGCCAGCAGTTTTGCAGGGGCCTTAGCCAAAAACATTCAGTACTTC.

This sequence joins TRBV19 and TRBJ1-1, with TRBD1 matching 8 bases. This CDR3 comprises 13 residues. Trimming took 8 bases from V and 4 from J; bases not matched to a gene: 6. Germline CDR1 reads LNHDA; CDR2 reads SQIVND (reference sequence). CDR3 in DNA: TGTGCCAGTGCCTGGGACAGGCGCACTGAAGCTTTCTTT. Its protein product is CASAWDRRTEAFF. Complete variable domain (other parts from reference TRBV19 and TRBJ1-1): DGGITQSPKYLFRKEGQNVTLSCEQNLNHDAMYWYRQDPGQGLRLIYYSQIVNDFQKGDIAEGYSVSREKKESFPLTVTSAQKNPTAFYLCASAWDRRTEAFFGQGTRLTVV.

The gene calls are TRBV6-2 or TRBV6-3 and TRBJ1-2; 8 nucleotides line up with TRBD1. The junction had 6 bases not matched to a gene; V was cut back by 2 bases and J by 7 bases. The germline CDR1 and CDR2 sequences are MNHEY and SVGEGT. This CDR3 is 14 amino acids long. CDR3 bases: TGTGCCAGCAGTTACCCGGACAGGGTGGCTGGCTACACCTTC. It encodes CASSYPDRVAGYTF.

The rearrangement uses TRBV20-1 and TRBJ2-3; 10 bases fit TRBD2. V was clipped by 5 bases and J by 4 bases; unmatched bases: 9. Germline V gene sequence: CDR1 DFQATT, CDR2 SNEGSKA (reference sequence). This CDR3 has 15 amino acids. This chain's CDR3 is CSAPRASGSADTQYF. CDR3 DNA: TGCAGTGCTCCTAGGGCTAGCGGGAGCGCAGATACGCAGTATTTT.

The rearrangement links TRBV30 to TRBJ2-7; a possible D gene is TRBD2 (6 bases). V lost 4 bases, J lost 0 bases, and 13 bases lay in between. The germline CDR1 and CDR2 sequences are GTSNPN and SVGIG (reference sequence). The CDR3 has 14 amino acids. CDR3 sequence (DNA): TGTGCCTGGACGGCGGGGCGGGTCTCCTACGAGCAGTACTTC. Translation: CAWTAGRVSYEQYF.

J is TRBJ2-1 and V is TRBV6-2 or TRBV6-3; 9 bases agree with TRBD2. Per the germline V gene, CDR1 is MNHEY and CDR2 is SVGEGT. The V gene end was trimmed by 6 bases and the J gene end by 6 bases; junction bases not matched to a gene: 6. There are 14 residues in the CDR3. In nucleotides, the CDR3 is TGTGCCAGCAGGGGAGCGGGAGGACCCAATGAGCAGTTCTTC. Protein: CASRGAGGPNEQFF.

The chain carries TRBV11-3 and TRBJ1-2; the D gene is possibly TRBD1 (5 bases). The V end was cut by 6 bases, the J end by 13 bases, with 15 bases between. This CDR3 comprises 11 residues. CDR1 is SGHNT and CDR2 is YENEEA in the germline V gene. The CDR3 DNA follows: TGTGCCAGCAGTTCAACAGGAAGCTCCACCTTC. Its protein is CASSSTGSSTF.

The chain has TRBV20-1 and TRBJ2-1; tentatively, D is TRBD1 (6 bases). Germline V gives CDR1 DFQATT, CDR2 SNEGSKA (reference sequence). The CDR3 consists of 14 residues. V gave up 4 bases and J gave up 12 bases, with 22 bases separating them. The CDR3 DNA reads as TGCAGTGCTACCGGACAGCAGAGGTATAGTGGGCAGTTCTTC. Translating it yields CSATGQQRYSGQFF.

CDR3 DNA sequence: TGCAGTGCTAAGGGCGGGCGGGCCTCCACAGATACGCAGTATTTT. Encoded protein: CSAKGGRASTDTQYF. The chain couples TRBV20-1 to TRBJ2-3; D is perhaps TRBD2 (5 bases). From germline, CDR1 is DFQATT and CDR2 SNEGSKA (reference sequence). V lost 4 bases, J lost 2 bases, and 16 bases lay in between. CDR3 size: 15 residues.

V gene TRBV6-2 or TRBV6-3 combines with J gene TRBJ2-2, with TRBD1 matching 7 bases. Per the germline V gene, CDR1 is MNHEY and CDR2 is SVGEGT. V gave up 2 bases and J gave up 6 bases; unmatched junction bases: 6. The CDR3 covers 15 residues. As DNA, the CDR3 is TGTGCCAGCAGTTACCGGCCAGGGGGTTCCGGGGAGCTGTTTTTT. The encoded protein is CASSYRPGGSGELFF.

The V and J genes are TRBV18 and TRBJ2-1; D may be TRBD2 (6 bases). The germline V gene has CDR1 KGHSH and CDR2 LQKENI. This CDR3 has 11 amino acids. Trimming pared 8 bases from V and 7 bases from J, leaving 9 bases between. This CDR3 reads CASARGNEQFF. As DNA, the CDR3 is TGTGCCAGCGCACGGGGGAATGAGCAGTTCTTC.

This CDR3 reads CASSLRGTAKNIQYF. The CDR3 coding sequence is TGTGCCAGCAGCTTGCGGGGAACAGCCAAAAACATTCAGTACTTC. The chain carries TRBV5-6 and TRBJ2-4; TRBD2 might be the D (5 bases). The CDR3 totals 15 residues. Germline V CDR1 and CDR2: SGHDT, YYEEEE. V was pared by 1 base and J by 0 bases, with 8 bases between.

The chain has TRBV27 and TRBJ1-1, with 8 nucleotides matching TRBD1. The germline V gene has CDR1 MNHEY and CDR2 SMNVEV (reference sequence). Losses at the gene ends were 5 bases for V and 8 bases for J; bases not matched to a gene: 4. This CDR3 contains 12 residues. CDR3 sequence (DNA): TGTGCCAGCAGTAACCGGGACAGGGAAGCTTTCTTT. This gives the protein CASSNRDREAFF.

This sequence joins TRBV7-8 and TRBJ2-7; D is ambiguous. V shed 1 base and J shed 0 bases, with 10 bases lying between them. The V gene's germline CDR1 is SGHVS and CDR2 FQNEAQ. The length of the CDR3 is 15 residues. In nucleotides, the CDR3 is TGTGCCAGCAGCTTAGAGATCTCGAGCTCCTACGAGCAGTACTTC. This sequence encodes CASSLEISSSYEQYF.